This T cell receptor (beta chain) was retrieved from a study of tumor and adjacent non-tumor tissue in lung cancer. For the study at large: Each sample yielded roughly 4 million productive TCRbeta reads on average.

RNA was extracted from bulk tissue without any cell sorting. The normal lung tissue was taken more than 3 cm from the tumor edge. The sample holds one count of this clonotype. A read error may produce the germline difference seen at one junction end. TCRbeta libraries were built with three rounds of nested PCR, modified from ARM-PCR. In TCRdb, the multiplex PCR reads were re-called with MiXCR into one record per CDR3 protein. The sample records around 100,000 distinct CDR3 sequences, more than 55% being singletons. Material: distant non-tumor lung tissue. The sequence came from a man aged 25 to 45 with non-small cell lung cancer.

The CDR3 protein is CANREGYKNIKYF. CDR3 nucleotides: TGTGCCAACAGGGAAGGGTACAAAAACATTAAGTACTTC. J is TRBJ2-4 and V is TRBV6-1; a weak D match, TRBD1 (6 bases). The CDR3 is made up of 13 amino acids. Germline lookup yields CDR1 MNHNS and CDR2 SASEGT.